These 26 T cell receptor beta chains were all obtained from the same sample, sequenced in a study of T cells after yellow fever vaccination. TCRdb ran MiXCR on the 5' RACE reads and lists one entry per CDR3 protein. This sample carries some 600,000 distinct CDR3 sequences, 17% of them seen once, and the ten largest clones take approximately 15%. Here the sequenced sample was PBMCs, taken around 5 days after the first yellow fever vaccination. Source of these receptors: a man aged 18 to 35 who received the YFV17D yellow fever vaccine.

At least ten counts were recorded for this clonotype. The V and J genes are TRBV7-2 and TRBJ1-5, with a tentative D call TRBD1 (5 bases). V was trimmed by 3 bases and J by 0 bases, leaving 6 bases between them. The CDR3 loop spans 14 amino acids. Germline V gene sequence: CDR1 SGHTA, CDR2 FQGNSA. In nucleotides, the CDR3 is TGTGCCAGCAGCTTTGACAGTAGCAATCAGCCCCAGCATTTT. Protein: CASSFDSSNQPQHF.

This clonotype came up a few times. The gene calls are TRBV7-2 and TRBJ2-7, with 7 positions matching TRBD2. The germline CDR1 and CDR2 sequences are SGHTA and FQGNSA. The V and J ends lost 1 base and 6 bases, in that order; junction bases with no gene match: 6. The length of the CDR3 is 14 residues. CDR3 loop: CASSLVRTRSEQYF. The CDR3 nucleotides read TGTGCCAGCAGCTTAGTTCGGACTAGAAGCGAGCAGTACTTC.

The sample holds a few counts of this clonotype. Compared with germline, one end of the junction differs, possibly owing to a read error. This chain joins TRBV28 and TRBJ1-3; D is uncertain. This CDR3 comprises 14 residues. Germline lookup yields CDR1 MDHEN and CDR2 SYDVKM. CDR3 in DNA: TGTGCCAGCGGTTTAGTGGGTCGCGGAAACACCATATATTTT. Translating it yields CASGLVGRGNTIYF.

This clonotype was recorded a few times. The gene calls are TRBV28 and TRBJ1-2, with 10 bases that match TRBD1. The CDR3 totals 15 residues. The germline CDR1 and CDR2 sequences are MDHEN and SYDVKM. The J segment lost 2 bases and the V segment lost 3 bases, leaving 3 bases of the junction unmatched. The CDR3 DNA reads TGTGCCAGCAGTTTCCGGGACAGGGGCAACTATGGCTACACCTTC. Residues: CASSFRDRGNYGYTF.

V is TRBV5-5 and J is TRBJ1-1; D uncertain. The CDR3 length is 13 residues. Trimming took off 0 bases at V and 3 bases at J, with 6 bases between the two ends. Germline V CDR1 and CDR2: SGHKS, YYEKEE (reference sequence). The CDR3 nucleotides read TGTGCCAGCAGCTTGGCGTCAGACACTGAAGCTTTCTTT. Protein product: CASSLASDTEAFF. Based on the CDR3 plus reference TRBV5-5 and TRBJ1-1, the full variable domain is DAGVTQSPTHLIKTRGQQVTLRCSPISGHKSVSWYQQVLGQGPQFIFQYYEKEERGRGNFPDRFSARQFPNYSSELNVNALLLGDSALYLCASSLASDTEAFFGQGTRLTVV.

The chain carries TRBV7-2 and TRBJ2-3; 9 positions match TRBD2. Germline CDR1 and CDR2: SGHTA and FQGNSA. With 1 base clipped from V and 5 bases from J, the junction kept 4 bases outside the gene matches. The CDR3 contains 15 residues. The CDR3 DNA sequence: TGTGCCAGCAGCTTAGGGGCGGGGGGGCTAGATACGCAGTATTTT. Protein sequence: CASSLGAGGLDTQYF.

This clonotype was picked up a small number of times. CDR3 DNA sequence: TGCGCCAGCAGCCAACCTTCTATCCAGAGCCCCCAGCATTTT. Its translation is CASSQPSIQSPQHF. The chain recombines TRBV4-1 with TRBJ1-5; D gene ambiguous. Germline loops: CDR1 MGHRA, CDR2 YSYEKL. CDR3 length equals 14 residues. Trimming shortened V by 2 bases and J by 10 bases, and 15 bases separated the two germline ends.

This clonotype was seen a handful of times. The chain is built from TRBV6-2 or TRBV6-3 and TRBJ2-7; a possible D gene is TRBD1 (5 bases). There are 13 residues in the CDR3. Between the trimmed V and J ends, which lost 3 bases and 4 bases, there was a span of 10 bases. Germline loops: CDR1 MNHEY, CDR2 SVGEGT. The CDR3 region has the DNA TGTGCCAGCAGTTATTTGGGGCAGTACGAGCAGTACGTC. This translates into CASSYLGQYEQYV.

This clonotype turned up a few times. This chain uses TRBV27 with TRBJ1-5; D uncertain. V gave up 4 bases and J gave up 6 bases, with 10 bases separating them. CDR1 MNHEY and CDR2 SMNVEV come from the germline V gene (reference sequence). The CDR3 totals 13 residues. CDR3 nucleotides: TGTGCCAGCAGTTGGAACGGTGGTCAGCCCCAGCATTTT. Protein: CASSWNGGQPQHF.

This clonotype was counted many times. The chain has TRBV24-1 and TRBJ2-3, with 8 positions matching TRBD2. CDR3 size: 16 residues. The germline V gene encodes CDR1 KGHDR and CDR2 SFDVKD. After removal of 0 bases from V and 3 bases from J, the junction contained 4 bases not matched to a gene. The CDR3 DNA reads TGTGCCACCAGTGATTTGCGGCGGGGGGTTACAGATACGCAGTATTTT. Protein product: CATSDLRRGVTDTQYF.

The rearrangement joins TRBV6-5 to TRBJ1-4; tentative D call: TRBD1 (5 bases). The V and J ends lost 0 bases and 7 bases respectively, with 12 bases between them. The CDR3 sequence is 15 residues long. Germline V gene sequence: CDR1 MNHEY, CDR2 SVGAGI. The CDR3: CASSYSRRGSEKLFF. CDR3 coding DNA: TGTGCCAGCAGTTACTCGAGAAGGGGTAGTGAAAAACTGTTTTTT.

The chain carries TRBV20-1 and TRBJ2-7, with D perhaps TRBD1 (6 bases). The CDR3 covers 15 residues. V lost 3 bases, J lost 0 bases, and 15 bases lay in between. Germline V gene data show CDR1 as DFQATT and CDR2 as SNEGSKA (reference sequence). The DNA for the CDR3 is TGCAGTGCTAGTCGAATGGACAGCTTCTCCTACGAGCAGTACTTC. Translating it yields CSASRMDSFSYEQYF.

This clonotype was counted many times. The rearrangement uses TRBV25-1 and TRBJ2-1; perhaps TRBD2 as D (5 bases). Germline CDR1 is MGHDK and CDR2 is SYGVNS. Trimming removed 2 bases at V and 5 bases at J, with 7 bases between. CDR3 size: 13 residues. CDR3 bases: TGTGCCAGCAGTGAAATGGGAGACAATGAGCAGTTCTTC. The encoded protein is CASSEMGDNEQFF.

This clonotype occurred many times. This chain links TRBV5-6 with TRBJ2-3; the D gene could be TRBD1 or TRBD2 (6 bases each). V lost 5 bases and J 5 bases, leaving 12 bases between the germline ends. The length of the CDR3 is 13 residues. Germline CDR1 reads SGHDT; CDR2 reads YYEEEE. As DNA, the CDR3 is TGTGCCAGCAGATCCAGGGGAGGAGATACGCAGTATTTT. Amino acid sequence: CASRSRGGDTQYF.

V usage is TRBV29-1 and J usage is TRBJ1-1; D perhaps matches TRBD1 (6 bases). Germline loops: CDR1 SQVTM, CDR2 ANQGSEA. The CDR3 sequence is 13 residues long. Trimming left V 6 bases short and J 0 bases short, with 11 bases between. CDR3 loop: CSVRDRLNTEAFF. CDR3 nucleotides: TGCAGCGTCCGCGACAGGCTGAACACTGAAGCTTTCTTT.

The chain links TRBV5-6 to TRBJ2-7; 9 bases line up with TRBD1. Germline V gives CDR1 SGHDT, CDR2 YYEEEE. With V trimmed by 6 bases and J by 6 bases, 4 bases remained unmatched. The CDR3 consists of 12 residues. CDR3 loop: CASTLQGAEQYV. The CDR3 DNA is TGTGCCAGCACCTTACAGGGGGCCGAGCAGTACGTC.

The CDR3 protein is CASSRGSRSVGGYTF. The CDR3 coding sequence is TGCGCCAGCTCGAGGGGGTCAAGATCCGTAGGCGGCTACACCTTC. The chain uses TRBV10-2 and TRBJ1-2; a possible D gene is TRBD1 (6 bases). V was trimmed by 8 bases and J by 8 bases, leaving 24 bases between them. Germline V lookup: CDR1 WSHSY, CDR2 SAAADI. The CDR3 loop spans 15 amino acids.

The V call is TRBV5-4, the J call TRBJ2-2; D is ambiguous. The germline CDR1 and CDR2 sequences are SGHNT and YYREEE (reference sequence). The CDR3 has 13 residues. The CDR3 spells CAETEGNTGELFF. CDR3 bases: TGTGCAGAAACGGAAGGGAACACCGGGGAGCTGTTTTTT.

This clonotype has just a few counts. V and J are TRBV5-6 and TRBJ1-1, with D perhaps TRBD1 (5 bases). V shed 4 bases and J shed 0 bases, with 16 bases lying between them. This CDR3 region has 16 residues. The germline V gene has CDR1 SGHDT and CDR2 YYEEEE. CDR3 protein: CASSPSGRPMNTEAFF. Here the CDR3 DNA reads TGTGCCAGCAGCCCCTCGGGGCGGCCGATGAACACTGAAGCTTTCTTT.

This clonotype appeared a few times. The rearrangement joins TRBV5-1 to TRBJ2-7, with 8 bases matching TRBD1. Trimming cost V 2 bases and J 4 bases; bases outside gene matches: 11. Looked up from germline, CDR1 is SGHRS and CDR2 is YFSETQ. This CDR3 is built from 16 residues. CDR3 region: CASSFGQGPSLYEQYF. CDR3 nucleotides: TGCGCCAGCAGCTTCGGACAGGGTCCGTCTTTGTACGAGCAGTACTTC.

This clonotype was found many times. The chain carries TRBV6-5 and TRBJ2-2, with D unclear. Germline values: CDR1 MNHEY, CDR2 SVGAGI. Trimming left V 0 bases short and J 1 base short, with 6 bases between. The CDR3 loop spans 15 amino acids. Here the CDR3 DNA reads TGTGCCAGCAGTTACTCACAATGGAACACCGGGGAGCTGTTTTTT. This gives the protein CASSYSQWNTGELFF.

A remark on this clonotype: Germline and junction disagree at one end, which may indicate a read error. The chain uses TRBV28 and TRBJ1-5, with 8 positions matching TRBD1. This CDR3 is built from 20 residues. From germline, CDR1 is MDHEN and CDR2 SYDVKM. The CDR3 reads CASSPVTVRRTGWYHQPQNF. Here the CDR3 DNA reads TGTGCCAGCAGTCCGGTAACCGTCAGAAGGACAGGGTGGTACCATCAGCCCCAGAATTTT.

V gene TRBV7-2 combines with J gene TRBJ2-1, with D hard to call. The germline gives CDR1 SGHTA, CDR2 FQGNSA. V lost 5 bases and J lost 5, with 7 bases in between. The CDR3 runs to 12 residues. The chain's CDR3 is CASSRSDNEQFF. Written as DNA, the CDR3 is TGTGCCAGCAGCCGAAGCGACAATGAGCAGTTCTTC.

V usage is TRBV6-2 or TRBV6-3 and J usage is TRBJ2-5, with a weak D call TRBD1 (7 bases). This CDR3 spans 13 amino acids. Germline V gene sequence: CDR1 MNHEY, CDR2 SVGEGT. The V and J ends lost 10 bases and 4 bases respectively, with 16 bases between them. CDR3 DNA: TGTGCCACCAAACAGGGGAGGAGAGAGACCCAGTACTTC. Translation: CATKQGRRETQYF.

V usage is TRBV5-1 and J usage is TRBJ2-7, with a weak D call TRBD1 (6 bases). CDR3 size: 16 residues. Germline V gives CDR1 SGHRS, CDR2 YFSETQ. V shed 0 bases and J shed 3 bases, with 16 bases lying between them. The CDR3 reads CASSLALQGSGYEQYF. The CDR3 nucleotides read TGCGCCAGCAGCTTGGCCCTACAGGGTTCGGGCTACGAGCAGTACTTC. Complete variable domain (other parts from reference TRBV5-1 and TRBJ2-7): KAGVTQTPRYLIKTRGQQVTLSCSPISGHRSVSWYQQTPGQGLQFLFEYFSETQRNKGNFPGRFSGRQFSNSRSEMNVSTLELGDSALYLCASSLALQGSGYEQYFGPGTRLTVT.

This clonotype was recorded at least ten times. The CDR3 DNA sequence: TGTGCCAGCTCCACACAGACGAACACTGAAGCTTTCTTT. Protein: CASSTQTNTEAFF. The chain combines TRBV3-1 with TRBJ1-1; D not certain. The CDR3 totals 13 residues. CDR1 and CDR2 (germline): LGHDT, YNNKEL (reference sequence). The V and J ends lost 8 bases and 1 base respectively, with 11 bases between them.